Given below is one T cell receptor beta chain in context. Its antigen is undetermined. The CDR3 runs to 16 residues. Unmatched junction bases numbered 6, after V lost 0 bases and J lost 4 bases. Germline V gene sequence: CDR1 MGHRA, CDR2 YSYEKL. All donors were healthy Caucasians. The data originate from a study of identical twins. The authors used template switching to add a universal primer site and gave cDNA unique molecular identifiers. TCRdb processed the 5' RACE reads anew with MiXCR; each CDR3 protein has one entry. The data hold more than 1.5 million distinct CDR3 sequences, with under 35% observed a single time. Study conclusions and caveats: Twin sharing of out-of-frame TCR alpha was underestimated by models in monozygotic pairs. Beta clonotypes that were abundant in cord blood contained fewer insertions, a pattern absent from memory repertoires.

The sequenced sample consisted of cord blood. This chain joins TRBV4-1 and TRBJ2-3, with 8 bases aligning to TRBD2. This TCR was sampled from a newborn girl in good health. The CDR3 bases are TGCGCCAGCAGCCAAGACGGACTAGCTGACGCAGATACGCAGTATTTT. Encoded protein: CASSQDGLADADTQYF.